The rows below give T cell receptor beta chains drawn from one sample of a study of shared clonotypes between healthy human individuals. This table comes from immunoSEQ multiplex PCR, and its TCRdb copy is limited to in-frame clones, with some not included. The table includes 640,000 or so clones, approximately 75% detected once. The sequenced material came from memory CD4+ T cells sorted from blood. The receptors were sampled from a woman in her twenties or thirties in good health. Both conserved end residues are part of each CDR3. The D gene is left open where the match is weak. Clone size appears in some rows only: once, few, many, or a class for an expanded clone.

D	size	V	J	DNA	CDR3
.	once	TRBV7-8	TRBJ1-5	TGTGCCAGCAGCTCTAGGCCGGGCAGGGACAATCAGCCCCAGCATTTT	CASSSRPGRDNQPQHF
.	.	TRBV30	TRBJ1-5	TGTGCCTGGAGGGCCGGGGGAAATCAGCCCCAGCATTTT	CAWRAGGNQPQHF
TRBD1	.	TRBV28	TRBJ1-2	TGTGCCAGCAGTTTGGGCCTCGGGCAGGGGGCCCTAGCTGGCTACACCTTC	CASSLGLGQGALAGYTF
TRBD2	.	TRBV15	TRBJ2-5	TGTGCCACCAGCAGAGTTGGTAGCGGGAGGGATGGAGAGACCCAGTACTTC	CATSRVGSGRDGETQYF
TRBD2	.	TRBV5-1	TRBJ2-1	TGCGCCAGCAGCTTGGGATTAGCGGGAGATAGTGAGCAGTTCTTC	CASSLGLAGDSEQFF
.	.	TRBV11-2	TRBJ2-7	TGTGCCGGCAGCTTAGAATGGGGTTTCAACTACGAGCAGTACTTC	CAGSLEWGFNYEQYF
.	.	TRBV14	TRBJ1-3	TGTGCCAGCAGCCAAGTTCTAGGGCAGAGCTCTGGAAACACCATATATTTT	CASSQVLGQSSGNTIYF
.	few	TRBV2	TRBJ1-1	TGTGCCAGCCAAGTGGACAGAGGGAACACTGAAGCTTTCTTT	CASQVDRGNTEAFF
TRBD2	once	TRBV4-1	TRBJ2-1	TGCGCCAGCAGCCGGGGACTAGCGGGAGTGGGTGAGCAGTTCTTC	CASSRGLAGVGEQFF
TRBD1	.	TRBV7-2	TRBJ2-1	TGTGCCAGCAGCTTTTCCGGGACAGGGGGCAATGAGCAGTTCTTC	CASSFSGTGGNEQFF
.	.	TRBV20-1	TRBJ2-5	TGCAGTTACAGGTACCAAGAGACCCAGTACTTC	CSYRYQETQYF
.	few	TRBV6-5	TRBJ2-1	TGTGCCAGTAAGAACGGAGGGGGCCATGAGCAGTTCTTC	CASKNGGGHEQFF
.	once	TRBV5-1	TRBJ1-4	TGCGCCAGCAGCTTGGAGGGGGTTGCAACTAATGAAAAACTGTTTTTT	CASSLEGVATNEKLFF
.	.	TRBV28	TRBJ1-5	TGTGCCAGCAGTTCGGGGCGACTTAGGGTGAATCAGCCCCAGCATTTT	CASSSGRLRVNQPQHF
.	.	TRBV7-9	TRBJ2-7	TGTGCCAGCAGCGGACCCAATAGCGGAACTAACTACGAGCAGTACTTC	CASSGPNSGTNYEQYF
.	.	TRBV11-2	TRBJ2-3	TGTGCCAGCAGCTTAGGCCGGGCCCCCGTGAGAGCTACGCAGTATTTT	CASSLGRAPVRATQYF
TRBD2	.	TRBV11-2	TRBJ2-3	TGTGCCAGCAGCCCCACAGCGGGAGTTCGAGATACGCAGTATTTT	CASSPTAGVRDTQYF
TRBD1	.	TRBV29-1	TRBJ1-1	TGCAGCGTTGAAGTTAGACAGGGAGAAAGAGCTTTCTTT	CSVEVRQGERAFF
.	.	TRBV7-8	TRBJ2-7	TGTGCCAGCAGTCCCAGGTTACTTAGCTCCTACGAGCAGTACTTC	CASSPRLLSSYEQYF
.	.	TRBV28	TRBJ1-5	TGTGCCAGCAGTTTATACAGGAGGGTGCTTCCCAATCAGCCCCAGCATTTT	CASSLYRRVLPNQPQHF
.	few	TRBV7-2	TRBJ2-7	TGTGCCAGCAGCCGTCAGGCGGGTCAGGGATACTCCTACGAGCAGTACTTC	CASSRQAGQGYSYEQYF
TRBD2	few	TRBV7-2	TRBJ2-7	TGTGCCAGCAGCACCGGACTAGCGGTGGCCTACGAGCAGTACTTC	CASSTGLAVAYEQYF
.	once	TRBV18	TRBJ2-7	TGTGCCAGCTCACCGTCCACTGGGGGCCTTGACGAGCAGTACTTC	CASSPSTGGLDEQYF
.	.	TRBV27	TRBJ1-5	TGTGCCAGCAGTCCCGACAGGCTTCAGCCCCAGCATTTT	CASSPDRLQPQHF
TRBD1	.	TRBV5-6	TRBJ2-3	TGTGCCAGCAGCTTGTGGTCGGGGACAGGGGTTTCAGATACGCAGTATTTT	CASSLWSGTGVSDTQYF
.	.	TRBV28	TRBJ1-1	TGTGCCAGCACTACAGGGAGGACTGAAGCTTTCTTT	CASTTGRTEAFF
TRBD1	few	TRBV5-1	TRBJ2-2	TGCGCCAGCAGCCATACAGGGGGCGGCACCGGGGAGCTGTTTTTT	CASSHTGGGTGELFF
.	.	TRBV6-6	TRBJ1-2	TGTGCCAGCCAGAACGGCCGCTATGGCTACACCTTC	CASQNGRYGYTF
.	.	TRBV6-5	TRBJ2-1	TGTGCCAGCAGTTCCGGCGGGACCCAACAGGCCTTCTTC	CASSSGGTQQAFF
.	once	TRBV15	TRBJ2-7	TGTGCCACCAGTACCCAGGAAACCTACGAGCAGTACTTC	CATSTQETYEQYF
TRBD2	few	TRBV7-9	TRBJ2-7	TGTGCCAGCAGCCAAGATCTACTAGCGGGAGGTGGGGACGAGCAGTACTTC	CASSQDLLAGGGDEQYF
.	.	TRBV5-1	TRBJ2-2	TGCGCCAGCAGGCCGACGACCAACACCGGGGAGCTGTTTTTT	CASRPTTNTGELFF
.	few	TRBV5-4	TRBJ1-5	TGTGCCAGCAGCTTGGGGGGTCAGAGCAATCAGCCCCAGCATTTT	CASSLGGQSNQPQHF
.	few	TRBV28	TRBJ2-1	TGTGCCAGCAGTTTAACGAGGGGGCAGTTCTTC	CASSLTRGQFF
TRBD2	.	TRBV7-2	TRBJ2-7	TGTGCCAGCAGCTTAGGGCTAGCGGGGTCCTACGAGCAGTACTTC	CASSLGLAGSYEQYF
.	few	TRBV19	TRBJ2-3	TGTGCCAGTGGAAATCCGGGACTCAGCACAGATACGCAGTATTTT	CASGNPGLSTDTQYF
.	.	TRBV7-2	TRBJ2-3	TGTGCCAGCAGCGAAAATGCCAATGAGTGGGAGTTAGTCACAGATACGCAGTATTTT	CASSENANEWELVTDTQYF